The 5 T cell receptor beta chains in this list originate from one sample, sequenced in a study of blood T cell repertoires in COVID-19. Data came from immunoSEQ multiplex PCR; TCRdb stores just in-frame clones and leaves some out. In the table there are 200,000 to 250,000 clones, approximately 83% of which are singletons. Sequencing used PBMCs or T cells enriched from blood (not recorded which). These TCRs come from a woman between 45 and 65 years old who had been exposed to COVID-19.

The V and J genes are TRBV7-2 and TRBJ2-2, with 8 bases that match TRBD1. J lost 6 bases, V lost 6 bases, and 6 bases had no gene match. Looked up from germline, CDR1 is SGHTA and CDR2 is FQGNSA. This CDR3 region has 14 residues. The CDR3 nucleotides read TGTGCCAGCAGGAGGACAGGGTGGGCCGGGGAGCTGTTTTTT. This codes for CASRRTGWAGELFF.

This clone was observed a few times. The CDR3 protein is CASSQSQGNQPQHF. The CDR3 DNA follows: TGCGCCAGCAGTCAATCGCAGGGCAATCAGCCCCAGCATTTT. J is TRBJ1-5 and V is TRBV23-1, with D unclear. TRBV23-1 is classed as an ORF, of uncertain function. V gave up 0 bases and J gave up 2 bases, with 5 bases separating them. The length of the CDR3 is 14 residues.

This clone was seen only once. This chain connects TRBV3-1 (or the pseudogene TRBV3-2) to TRBJ1-3; TRBD1 agrees at 9 bases. Trimming cost V 4 bases and J 4 bases; bases outside gene matches: 8. The germline V gene encodes CDR1 LGHDT and CDR2 YNNKEL (reference sequence). This CDR3 region has 16 residues. The CDR3 sequence: CASSLLSTGGGNTIYF. The CDR3 nucleotides read TGTGCCAGCAGCCTCCTCTCGACAGGGGGAGGAAACACCATATATTTT.

This clone was observed a few times. This chain joins TRBV27 and TRBJ2-5; no firm D call. The CDR3 covers 15 residues. V shed 8 bases and J shed 0 bases, with 16 bases lying between them. Germline CDR1 and CDR2: MNHEY and SMNVEV (reference sequence). CDR3 nucleotides: TGTGCCAGCCGCCCCCTGGCGGCGTACCAAGAGACCCAGTACTTC. This gives the protein CASRPLAAYQETQYF.

The chain combines TRBV5-5 with TRBJ2-2, with unresolved D. The CDR3 runs to 12 residues. Germline V gene data show CDR1 as SGHKS and CDR2 as YYEKEE (reference sequence). Trimming shortened V by 3 bases and J by 3 bases, and 3 bases separated the two germline ends. CDR3 nucleotide sequence: TGTGCCAGCAGCTACTACACCGGGGAGCTGTTTTTT. This codes for CASSYYTGELFF.